Following are 14 T cell receptor beta chains from one sample sequenced in a study of Ad26.COV2.S vaccination and SARS-CoV-2 variants. The protocol was immunoSEQ multiplex PCR, while the TCRdb copy is restricted to in-frame clones and leaves out a portion. The sample shows roughly 400,000 clones, approximately 90% of them seen only once. Sample treatment: approximately 18 received Ad26.COV2.S at low or high dose, single or two shots; roughly five received placebo; per-sample allocation not given. Vaccine and placebo recipients were sampled on day 63 after the first injection. Sequences were derived from peripheral blood, sampled in a trial of Ad26.COV2.S vaccine versus placebo. All receptors come from a person between 18 and 60 years old who received the Ad26.COV2.S COVID-19 vaccine or a placebo.

J is TRBJ2-7 and V is TRBV6-1; a possible D gene is TRBD2 (5 bases). This CDR3 contains 15 residues. CDR1 and CDR2 (germline): MNHNS, SASEGT. V was shortened by 2 bases and J by 6 bases, with 17 bases between the two germline ends. The CDR3 here is CASSEPASSRGEQYF. The CDR3 nucleotides are TGTGCCAGCAGTGAACCTGCCTCGTCCCGGGGCGAGCAGTACTTC.

This chain connects TRBV27 to TRBJ1-2; 7 nucleotides agree with TRBD1. Unmatched junction bases numbered 13, after V lost 6 bases and J lost 3 bases. CDR1 is MNHEY, CDR2 SMNVEV, per germline (reference sequence). The CDR3 runs 16 residues. Written as DNA, the CDR3 is TGTGCCAGCAGCTTAAGGGGGACGGACAGGTACTATGGCTACACCTTC. This translates into CASSLRGTDRYYGYTF.

The gene calls are TRBV7-2 and TRBJ2-7, with 7 bases identical to TRBD1. This CDR3 spans 15 amino acids. J lost 4 bases, V lost 1 base, and 7 bases had no gene match. Germline CDR1 reads SGHTA; CDR2 reads FQGNSA. CDR3 coding DNA: TGTGCCAGCAGCTTAGGAGGGCAGGGGGTGTACGAGCAGTACTTC. Protein product: CASSLGGQGVYEQYF. The whole variable domain, remainder taken from reference TRBV7-2 and TRBJ2-7, is GAGVSQSPSNKVTEKGKDVELRCDPISGHTALYWYRQSLGQGLEFLIYFQGNSAPDKSGLPSDRFSAERTGGSVSTLTIQRTQQEDSAVYLCASSLGGQGVYEQYFGPGTRLTVT.

This clone was seen a few times. CDR3 bases: TGTGCCAGCAGCCAAGAGGGGGGACTCCCGTGGTACGAGCAGTACTTC. It encodes CASSQEGGLPWYEQYF. V usage is TRBV3-1 (or the pseudogene TRBV3-2) and J usage is TRBJ2-7; a weak D match, TRBD2 (6 bases). CDR3 length: 16 amino acids. V lost 0 bases to trimming and J lost 4 bases, with 16 bases between them. Germline V gene sequence: CDR1 LGHDT, CDR2 YNNKEL (reference sequence).

The chain couples TRBV5-1 to TRBJ1-6; D uncertain. V lost 4 bases to trimming and J lost 4 bases, with 9 bases between them. The CDR3 has 14 amino acids. Germline V CDR1 and CDR2: SGHRS, YFSETQ. The CDR3 nucleotides read TGCGCCAGCAGCAATGGTGTATATAATTCACCCCTCCACTTT. It specifies CASSNGVYNSPLHF.

The sample holds a few counts of this clone. Written as DNA, the CDR3 is TGTGCCAGCAGCTTGGCTCAGTACCTTAATTCACCCCTCCACTTT. This translates into CASSLAQYLNSPLHF. The V and J genes are TRBV5-8 and TRBJ1-6; D gene unclear. The germline V gene has CDR1 SGHTS and CDR2 YDEGEE. V was cut by 0 bases and J by 6 bases, with 10 bases left in between. The CDR3 length is 15 residues. Complete variable domain (other parts from reference TRBV5-8 and TRBJ1-6): EAGVTQSPTHLIKTRGQQATLRCSPISGHTSVYWYQQALGLGLQFLLWYDEGEERNRGNFPPRFSGRQFPNYSSELNVNALELEDSALYLCASSLAQYLNSPLHFGNGTRLTVT.

The chain links TRBV14 to TRBJ1-2, with D perhaps matching TRBD1 (6 bases). CDR3 length equals 17 residues. Germline V gene data show CDR1 as SGHDN and CDR2 as FVKESK. Trimming took off 6 bases at V and 5 bases at J, with 25 bases between the two ends. The chain's CDR3 is CASRPNRELDEGYGYTF. The CDR3 nucleotides are TGTGCCAGCAGACCTAACAGGGAGTTGGACGAAGGGTATGGCTACACCTTC.

The chain joins TRBV19 to TRBJ2-7, with D perhaps matching TRBD1 (6 bases). Germline V gene sequence: CDR1 LNHDA, CDR2 SQIVND (reference sequence). The V and J ends lost 5 bases and 3 bases respectively, with 11 bases between them. CDR3 length equals 13 residues. In nucleotides, the CDR3 is TGTGCCAGTAGTCTTACAGGGAGCTACGAGCAGTACTTC. Translation gives CASSLTGSYEQYF.

V usage is TRBV6-2 or TRBV6-3 and J usage is TRBJ1-1; TRBD1 aligns across 7 bases. From germline, CDR1 is MNHEY and CDR2 SVGEGT. Losses at the gene ends were 5 bases for V and 3 bases for J; bases not matched to a gene: 9. The CDR3 totals 15 residues. The CDR3 protein is CASSRGSTGDTEAFF. In DNA form, the CDR3 reads TGTGCCAGCAGTCGGGGATCAACAGGGGACACTGAAGCTTTCTTT.

The chain is built from TRBV7-2 and TRBJ2-3, with TRBD1 as a possible D gene (5 bases). CDR1 and CDR2 from the germline V gene are SGHTA and FQGNSA. The CDR3 loop spans 14 amino acids. The V and J ends lost 4 bases and 0 bases respectively, with 8 bases between them. CDR3 in amino acids: CASSYDSSTDTQYF. CDR3 DNA: TGTGCCAGCAGCTACGACAGTAGCACAGATACGCAGTATTTT.

The rearrangement links TRBV4-3 to TRBJ2-1; 10 bases align to TRBD2. The CDR3 runs 18 residues. Germline assignment: CDR1 LGHNA and CDR2 YSLEER. V was clipped by 1 base and J by 1 base; unmatched bases: 7. In DNA form, the CDR3 reads TGCGCCAGCAGCCAAGGACTAGCGGGCTACTCGTCCTACAATGAGCAGTTCTTC. This sequence encodes CASSQGLAGYSSYNEQFF.

The gene calls are TRBV27 and TRBJ2-7; no clear D gene. The length of the CDR3 is 13 residues. The germline V gene encodes CDR1 MNHEY and CDR2 SMNVEV (reference sequence). With 0 bases removed from V and 6 bases from J, the gap between germline ends came to 9 bases. The CDR3 DNA reads as TGTGCCAGCAGTTTATCGTTGGCGACCGAGCAGTACTTC. It encodes CASSLSLATEQYF.

The genes are TRBV5-4 and TRBJ1-2; a possible D gene is TRBD1 (6 bases). V was cut by 0 bases and J by 0 bases, with 15 bases left in between. Per the germline V gene, CDR1 is SGHNT and CDR2 is YYREEE (reference sequence). The CDR3 consists of 17 residues. CDR3 amino acids: CASSLESGGWTNYGYTF. The CDR3 DNA is TGTGCCAGCAGCTTGGAGAGTGGGGGCTGGACTAACTATGGCTACACCTTC.

The CDR3 sequence: CASSRGSNEQFF. DNA for the CDR3: TGTGCCAGCAGTCGGGGGTCGAATGAGCAGTTCTTC. V gene TRBV12-3 or TRBV12-4 combines with J gene TRBJ2-1; the D gene is possibly TRBD2 (6 bases). V dropped 5 bases and J dropped 7 bases, with 9 bases sitting between them. This CDR3 region has 12 residues.